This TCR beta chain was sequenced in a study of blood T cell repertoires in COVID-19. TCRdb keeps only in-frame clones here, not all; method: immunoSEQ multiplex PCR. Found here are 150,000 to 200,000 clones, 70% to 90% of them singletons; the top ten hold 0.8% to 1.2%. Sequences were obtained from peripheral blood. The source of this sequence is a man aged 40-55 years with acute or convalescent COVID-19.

The CDR3 nucleotides are TGTGCCAGTGGCAGGGGGCTCTCCTACGAGCAGTACTTC. Its protein is CASGRGLSYEQYF. V gene TRBV25-1 combines with J gene TRBJ2-7, with 8 bases fitting TRBD1. Germline V gives CDR1 MGHDK, CDR2 SYGVNS. CDR3 length equals 13 residues. Trimming at V came to 9 bases and at J to 0 bases, leaving 4 bases not matched to a gene.